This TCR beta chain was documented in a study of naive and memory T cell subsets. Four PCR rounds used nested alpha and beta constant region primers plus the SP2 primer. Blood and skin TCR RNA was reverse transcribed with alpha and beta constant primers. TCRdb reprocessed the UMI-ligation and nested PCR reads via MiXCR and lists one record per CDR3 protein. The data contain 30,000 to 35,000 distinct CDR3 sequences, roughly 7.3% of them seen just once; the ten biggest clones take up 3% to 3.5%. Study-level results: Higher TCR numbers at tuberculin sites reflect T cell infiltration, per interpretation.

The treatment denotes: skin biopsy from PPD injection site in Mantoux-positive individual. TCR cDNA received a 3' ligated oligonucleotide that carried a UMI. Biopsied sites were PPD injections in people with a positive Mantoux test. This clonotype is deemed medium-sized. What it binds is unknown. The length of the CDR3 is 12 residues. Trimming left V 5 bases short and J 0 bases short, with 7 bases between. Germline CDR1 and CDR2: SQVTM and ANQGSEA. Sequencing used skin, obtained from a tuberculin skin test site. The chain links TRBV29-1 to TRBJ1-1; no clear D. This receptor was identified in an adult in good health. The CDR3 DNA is TGCAGCGTTCGGATCATGAACACTGAAGCTTTCTTT. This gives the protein CSVRIMNTEAFF.